This T cell receptor beta chain was identified in a study of PD-1 blockade in classical Hodgkin lymphoma. General study findings and limits: Individuals initiating nivolumab under 1 year after ASCT were excluded. Diversity in CD4+ TCRs, unlike that measured in CD8+ TCRs, had risen significantly by C4D1.

Here immunoSEQ multiplex PCR was the method, and the copy in TCRdb shows in-frame clones only, minus some. This sample carries fewer than 30,000 clones, approximately 78% of them seen once, and the ten largest clones take 7.5% to 9.5%. Concerning this clone itself: Its matching antigen is unknown.

All patients relapsed after autologous stem cell transplantation, and brentuximab vedotin exposure varied. Classifying best responses yielded complete response, partial response or progressive disease. V was clipped by 6 bases and J by 7 bases, with 12 bases between them. The CDR3 has 13 residues. CDR1 and CDR2 (germline): SGHVS, FNYEAQ. This clonotype was obtained from a human donor with classical Hodgkin lymphoma. The sample consisted of peripheral blood mononuclear cells (PBMCs), taken before the second cycle of nivolumab. The gene calls are TRBV7-6 and TRBJ2-2, with D possibly matching TRBD2 (5 bases). The CDR3 DNA follows: TGTGCCAGCAGAAATGGACTTGTCGGGGAGCTGTTTTTT. Protein product: CASRNGLVGELFF.